The 20 T cell receptor beta chains in this list originate from one sample, sequenced in a study of T cell clonality in common variable immunodeficiency (dated by TCRdb to about 2015). Receptor amplification or capture employed the immunoSEQ multiplex PCR assay. As stored in TCRdb, this immuneACCESS dataset retains in-frame rearrangements with V and J assigned. A fraction of the clones does not appear; measured against another copy, unresolved V genes explain less than half of the discrepancy, and the remainder lacks a known reason. This sample was tabulated with tens of thousands of clones, among which there are no singletons. Clones ranked in the top ten supply 1.7% of the sample. The specimen was peripheral blood mononuclear cells. All receptors come from a person aged 18 to 70 in good health.

This clone was picked up many times. The CDR3 extends 3 residues past the end of the read, so its final part is completed from the germline J gene. The V call is TRBV20-1, the J call TRBJ1-1; D gene ambiguous. Trimming cost V 3 bases and J 4 bases, with 12 bases left between them. In germline, CDR1 is DFQATT, CDR2 SNEGSKA (reference sequence). The CDR3 runs 13 residues. The CDR3 sequence: CSASGGPSTEAFF. CDR3 DNA (partial): TGCAGTGCTAGTGGCGGGCCGAGCACTGAA.

This clone has at least ten counts. The sequenced fragment ends 3 residues before the CDR3 boundary, so the rest is inferred from the germline J gene. The genes are TRBV5-4 and TRBJ2-3, with D perhaps matching TRBD1 (6 bases). V dropped 5 bases and J dropped 4 bases, with 11 bases sitting between them. CDR1 is SGHNT and CDR2 is YYREEE in the germline V gene (reference sequence). This CDR3 is 13 amino acids long. The part of the CDR3 DNA that was read is TGTGCCAGCAGACTACAGGGCGCAGATACG. As protein: CASRLQGADT. The full CDR3 protein reads CASRLQGADTQYF.

This clone was picked up many times. The read ends 3 residues shy of where the CDR3 ends; the end is completed using the germline J gene. The V and J genes are TRBV4-1 and TRBJ2-5; 7 positions agree with TRBD1. The CDR3 extends over 14 amino acids. Germline trimming cut 4 bases from V and 7 bases from J; bases unmatched to any gene: 9. The germline V gene has CDR1 MGHRA and CDR2 YSYEKL. The CDR3 spells CASSPQGDGGTQYF. Partial CDR3 DNA: TGCGCCAGCAGCCCCCAGGGGGATGGAGGGACC.

This clone was observed many times. The read halts 3 residues ahead of the CDR3 end, with the missing end drawn from the germline J gene. The J gene is TRBJ2-2, the V gene TRBV28; 8 positions match TRBD2. CDR3 length: 16 residues. The germline gives CDR1 MDHEN, CDR2 SYDVKM. The ends lost 5 bases at V and 5 bases at J; junction bases unmatched: 10. CDR3 sequence: CASSHWTSSRTGELFF. The CDR3 DNA, read in part, is TGTGCCAGCAGTCACTGGACTAGCAGCAGGACCGGGGAG.

This clone was seen ten or more times. The read ends 3 residues shy of where the CDR3 ends; the end is completed using the germline J gene. Other DNA sequences in this specimen translate into the identical CDR3. The chain uses TRBV30 and TRBJ2-5, with TRBD1 as a possible D gene (5 bases). The ends were cut back, 2 bases at V and 2 bases at J, with 6 bases in the middle. Germline assignment: CDR1 GTSNPN and CDR2 SVGIG (reference sequence). The CDR3 is 12 amino acids. The CDR3 here is CAWSRGQETQYF. The part of the CDR3 DNA that was read is TGTGCCTGGAGTAGGGGACAAGAGACC.

This clone has at least ten counts. The CDR3 end falls 3 residues outside the read, so it is completed with the germline J gene. The chain links TRBV5-4 to TRBJ2-2; D call uncertain. Between the trimmed V and J ends, which lost 2 bases and 1 base, there was a span of 12 bases. CDR1 SGHNT and CDR2 YYREEE come from the germline V gene (reference sequence). This CDR3 is built from 16 residues. CDR3 loop: CASSLFSGLNTGELFF. CDR3 bases read: TGTGCCAGCAGCTTATTTTCTGGGCTGAACACCGGGGAG.

This clone was seen repeatedly, ten times or more. The read falls 3 residues short of the CDR3 end, and the missing part is taken from the germline J gene. The chain uses TRBV18 and TRBJ2-1, with 7 bases matching TRBD2. The CDR3 loop spans 19 amino acids. Germline V gene lookup returns CDR1 KGHSH and CDR2 LQKENI. Germline trimming cut 3 bases from V and 3 bases from J; bases unmatched to any gene: 17. The DNA read from the CDR3 is TGTGCCAGCTCACCCCCAACGGGGGGTGGGATCAGAGGCTACAATGAG. Amino acids: CASSPPTGGGIRGYNE. The entire CDR3 protein is CASSPPTGGGIRGYNEQFF.

A remark on this clone: The sequenced fragment ends 3 residues before the CDR3 boundary, so the rest is inferred from the germline J gene. The rearrangement links TRBV20-1 to TRBJ2-7; the D gene is possibly TRBD1 (6 bases). The germline CDR1 and CDR2 sequences are DFQATT and SNEGSKA (reference sequence). Deletions cut 5 bases from V and 2 bases from J, with 13 bases between. The CDR3 is 13 residues long. CDR3 bases read: TGCAGTGCTGCCAGGGGTGAGGCCTACGAG. Residues: CSAARGEAYE. The CDR3 in full is CSAARGEAYEQYF.

This clone was picked up many times. From the germline J gene comes the end of the CDR3, since the read stops 3 residues before it. V usage is TRBV7-6 and J usage is TRBJ2-1, with a weak D call TRBD1 (7 bases). Trimming pared 2 bases from V and 9 bases from J, leaving 17 bases between. This CDR3 is 15 amino acids long. Germline-derived CDR1 and CDR2 are SGHVS and FNYEAQ. CDR3 DNA (partial): TGTGCCAGCAGCTTATCGCGGGACAGTGCGGGTGAG. Its protein is CASSLSRDSAGE. The complete CDR3 sequence is CASSLSRDSAGEQFF. Based on the CDR3 plus reference TRBV7-6 and TRBJ2-1, the full variable domain is GAGVSQSPRYKVTKRGQDVALRCDPISGHVSLYWYRQALGQGPEFLTYFNYEAQQDKSGLPNDRFSAERPEGSISTLTIQRTEQRDSAMYRCASSLSRDSAGEQFFGPGTRLTVL.

This clone occurred many times. From the germline J gene comes the end of the CDR3, since the read stops 3 residues before it. This chain links TRBV5-1 with TRBJ1-4, with D perhaps matching TRBD1 (6 bases). Germline V gives CDR1 SGHRS, CDR2 YFSETQ. The ends were cut back, 4 bases at V and 5 bases at J, with 9 bases in the middle. CDR3 length equals 13 residues. The CDR3 spells CASSEGQNEKLFF. The part of the CDR3 DNA that was read is TGCGCCAGCAGCGAAGGACAGAATGAAAAA.

Points on this clone: The read terminates 3 residues before the CDR3 end, so the remaining end is supplied by the germline J gene. The chain joins TRBV5-1 to TRBJ2-1; D perhaps matches TRBD2 (6 bases). The CDR3 has 15 amino acids. Trimming took 4 bases from V and 8 from J, leaving 19 bases between them. Germline CDR1 SGHRS, CDR2 YFSETQ. The CDR3 DNA, read in part, is TGCGCCAGCAGCGGGGGACTTCATAATGTCGATGAG. Translating gives CASSGGLHNVDE. The entire CDR3 reads CASSGGLHNVDEQFF. Based on the CDR3 plus reference TRBV5-1 and TRBJ2-1, the full variable domain is KAGVTQTPRYLIKTRGQQVTLSCSPISGHRSVSWYQQTPGQGLQFLFEYFSETQRNKGNFPGRFSGRQFSNSRSEMNVSTLELGDSALYLCASSGGLHNVDEQFFGPGTRLTVL.

This clone was seen at least ten times. Sequencing ends 3 residues short of the CDR3 end; the germline J gene provides the rest. The chain recombines TRBV18 with TRBJ1-5; a weak D match, TRBD1 (5 bases). V gave up 2 bases and J gave up 4 bases, with 12 bases separating them. CDR3 length equals 15 residues. Germline CDR1 and CDR2: KGHSH and LQKENI. The CDR3 sequence: CASSPMSGPNQPQHF. The CDR3 bases that were read are TGTGCCAGCTCACCAATGTCAGGGCCTAATCAGCCC. The full variable domain, completed using reference TRBV18 and TRBJ1-5, is NAGVMQNPRHLVRRRGQEARLRCSPMKGHSHVYWYRQLPEEGLKFMVYLQKENIIDESGMPKERFSAEFPKEGPSILRIQQVVRGDSAAYFCASSPMSGPNQPQHFGDGTRLSIL.

The table lists this clone with many counts. The CDR3 end is not reached by the read, which stops 3 residues before it; the germline J gene fills it in. The J gene is TRBJ1-4, the V gene TRBV5-6; the D gene is possibly TRBD1 (5 bases). Trimming stripped 1 base from V and 3 bases from J, with 10 bases between. The CDR3 has 15 residues. Germline V gives CDR1 SGHDT, CDR2 YYEEEE. Here the CDR3 reads CASSLLGPANEKLFF. Incomplete CDR3 DNA: TGTGCCAGCAGCTTGTTGGGGCCGGCTAATGAAAAA.

This clone was detected ten times or more. The read finishes 3 residues shy of the CDR3 end, and the germline J gene is used to complete it. This chain connects TRBV5-1 to TRBJ2-2; 8 nucleotides match TRBD1. Trimming at V came to 6 bases and at J to 0 bases, leaving 4 bases not matched to a gene. The V gene's germline CDR1 is SGHRS and CDR2 YFSETQ. The CDR3 is made up of 15 amino acids. The CDR3 DNA, read in part, is TGCGCCAGCACCGCGGGACAGGCGAACACCGGGGAG. Protein sequence: CASTAGQANTGE. Given in full, the CDR3 is CASTAGQANTGELFF.

This clone was seen repeatedly, ten times or more. The missing CDR3 end, 3 residues past where the read stops, is filled in from the germline J gene. The chain combines TRBV6-1 with TRBJ2-1; 8 nucleotides match TRBD1. Germline-derived CDR1 and CDR2 are MNHNS and SASEGT. V shed 0 bases and J 4 bases; nucleotides not matched to a gene: 8. This CDR3 is 17 amino acids long. The covered CDR3 bases are TGTGCCAGCAGTGAAGCGCTGGGGTGGACAGGGTACAATGAG. It yields the protein CASSEALGWTGYNE. The complete CDR3 protein is CASSEALGWTGYNEQFF.

This clone was observed many times. The read gets to within 3 residues of the CDR3 end, and the germline J gene fills in the rest. The chain is built from TRBV7-8 and TRBJ2-3; D uncertain. Per germline, CDR1 SGHVS and CDR2 FQNEAQ. The CDR3 extends over 14 amino acids. V lost 2 bases and J 1 base, leaving 7 bases between the germline ends. Partial CDR3 DNA: TGTGCCAGCAGCTTATCGGCGGGCACAGATACG. It translates to CASSLSAGTDT. The whole CDR3 region reads CASSLSAGTDTQYF. The full variable domain, rest sourced from reference TRBV7-8 and TRBJ2-3, is GAGVSQSPRYKVAKRGQDVALRCDPISGHVSLFWYQQALGQGPEFLTYFQNEAQLDKSGLPSDRFFAERPEGSVSTLKIQRTQQEDSAVYLCASSLSAGTDTQYFGPGTRLTVL.

This clone was detected many times. The DNA ends 3 residues before the CDR3 does, and the rest of the CDR3 is filled in from the germline J gene. This chain connects TRBV28 to TRBJ2-1, with 8 bases aligning to TRBD2. Germline trimming cut 5 bases from V and 5 bases from J; bases unmatched to any gene: 11. CDR1 is MDHEN, CDR2 SYDVKM, per germline. The CDR3 covers 16 residues. CDR3 sequence reads: CASSPWTSSGDNEQFF. The DNA read from the CDR3 is TGTGCCAGCAGTCCGTGGACTAGCTCGGGTGACAATGAG.

This clone has at least ten counts. The sequenced fragment ends 3 residues before the CDR3 boundary, so the rest is inferred from the germline J gene. The chain couples TRBV9 to TRBJ2-1, with 9 bases fitting TRBD2. CDR1 SGDLS and CDR2 YYNGEE come from the germline V gene. Losses at the gene ends were 1 base for V and 2 bases for J; bases not matched to a gene: 1. This CDR3 region has 15 residues. CDR3 DNA (partial): TGTGCCAGCAGCGTATCTAGCGGGACCTACAATGAG. This translates into CASSVSSGTYNE. The whole CDR3 protein reads CASSVSSGTYNEQFF.

This clone was seen repeatedly, ten times or more. The sequenced part of the CDR3 DNA is TGTGCCAGCTCACCAGGGGCCAGCAACTATGGC. Its protein is CASSPGASNYG. In full, the CDR3 is CASSPGASNYGYTF. This chain links TRBV18 with TRBJ1-2; a possible D gene is TRBD1 (5 bases). Sequencing ends 3 residues short of the CDR3 end; the germline J gene provides the rest. This CDR3 has 14 residues. Trimming stripped 2 bases from V and 2 bases from J, with 9 bases between. Per germline, CDR1 KGHSH and CDR2 LQKENI.

This clone was observed at least ten times. The read comes to an end 3 residues before the CDR3 does, leaving the germline J gene to fill in the end. The V and J genes are TRBV30 and TRBJ1-1, with D possibly being TRBD1 (6 bases). The CDR3 runs 13 residues. Trimming stripped 0 bases from V and 6 bases from J, with 11 bases between. Germline V CDR1 and CDR2: GTSNPN, SVGIG (reference sequence). CDR3 DNA (partial): TGTGCCTGGAGTGTGGCAGGGGTCCCTGAA. It yields the protein CAWSVAGVPE. The full CDR3 reads CAWSVAGVPEAFF.